Listed below are T cell receptor beta chains from one sample, sequenced in a study of blood T cell repertoires in COVID-19. Some clones are missing from TCRdb's copy, which holds only in-frame ones; the method was immunoSEQ multiplex PCR. This table has 270,000 or so clones, roughly nine tenths appearing once. The sequencing input was peripheral blood. The receptor set was obtained from a middle-aged man with active or convalescent COVID-19. Each CDR3 is given with its conserved first and last residue. The order of the fields is V gene, clone size, J gene, D gene, CDR3 protein, CDR3 DNA. The D gene is left open where the match is weak. Expanded clones are given a class, and other clones once, few, many or no size at all.

v_call: TRBV20-1; clone_size: few; j_call: TRBJ1-1; d_call: .; cdr3_aa: CSASKRGVGTEAFF; cdr3_nt: TGCAGTGCTAGTAAGCGGGGCGTGGGGACTGAAGCTTTCTTT
v_call: TRBV9; clone_size: .; j_call: TRBJ1-5; d_call: .; cdr3_aa: CASSRGGGNQPQHF; cdr3_nt: TGTGCCAGCTCCCGGGGGGGAGGCAATCAGCCCCAGCATTTT
v_call: TRBV28; clone_size: once; j_call: TRBJ2-5; d_call: .; cdr3_aa: CASSLLGGATQETQYF; cdr3_nt: TGTGCCAGCAGTTTATTGGGGGGGGCGACCCAAGAGACCCAGTACTTC
v_call: TRBV14; clone_size: .; j_call: TRBJ2-1; d_call: .; cdr3_aa: CASSQDRQGGNEQFF; cdr3_nt: TGTGCCAGCAGCCAAGATCGACAGGGAGGAAATGAGCAGTTCTTC
v_call: TRBV4-1; clone_size: .; j_call: TRBJ2-2; d_call: TRBD2; cdr3_aa: CASSQDIGTSGSVYTGELFF; cdr3_nt: TGCGCCAGCAGCCAAGATATCGGGACTAGCGGGAGTGTGTACACCGGGGAGCTGTTTTTT
v_call: TRBV2; clone_size: once; j_call: TRBJ2-7; d_call: TRBD1; cdr3_aa: CASSVGTVYEQYF; cdr3_nt: TGTGCCAGCAGTGTCGGGACAGTCTACGAGCAGTACTTC
v_call: TRBV28; clone_size: .; j_call: TRBJ2-1; d_call: .; cdr3_aa: CASLTPTGTTYNEQFF; cdr3_nt: TGTGCCAGCCTTACTCCGACAGGAACCACCTACAATGAGCAGTTCTTC
v_call: TRBV20-1; clone_size: .; j_call: TRBJ1-1; d_call: .; cdr3_aa: CSAERYAEAFF; cdr3_nt: TGCAGTGCTGAGAGGTACGCTGAAGCTTTCTTT
v_call: TRBV3-1/TRBV3-2; clone_size: .; j_call: TRBJ2-5; d_call: .; cdr3_aa: CASSQETQYF; cdr3_nt: TGTGCCAGTTCACAAGAGACCCAGTACTTC
v_call: TRBV4-1; clone_size: .; j_call: TRBJ2-5; d_call: TRBD2; cdr3_aa: CASSQAPGGQETQYF; cdr3_nt: TGCGCCAGCAGCCAAGCGCCGGGAGGCCAAGAGACCCAGTACTTC
v_call: TRBV29-1; clone_size: .; j_call: TRBJ1-2; d_call: .; cdr3_aa: CSEDRANYGYTF; cdr3_nt: TGCAGCGAAGACAGAGCTAACTATGGCTACACCTTC
v_call: TRBV12-5; clone_size: .; j_call: TRBJ2-7; d_call: .; cdr3_aa: CASSSAVGGPYEQYF; cdr3_nt: TGTGCTAGTAGTTCGGCGGTAGGGGGACCCTACGAGCAGTACTTC
v_call: TRBV24-1; clone_size: .; j_call: TRBJ2-1; d_call: .; cdr3_aa: CATSDRGVGGSYNEQFF; cdr3_nt: TGTGCCACCAGTGACCGGGGGGTAGGGGGCTCCTACAATGAGCAGTTCTTC
v_call: TRBV5-1; clone_size: .; j_call: TRBJ1-3; d_call: TRBD1; cdr3_aa: CASSLGTVGNTIYF; cdr3_nt: TGCGCCAGCAGCCTCGGGACAGTCGGAAACACCATATATTTT
v_call: TRBV18; clone_size: .; j_call: TRBJ1-5; d_call: TRBD1; cdr3_aa: CASSPPGTAFNQPQHF; cdr3_nt: TGTGCCAGCTCACCACCTGGGACAGCATTTAATCAGCCCCAGCATTTT
v_call: TRBV9; clone_size: .; j_call: TRBJ1-4; d_call: .; cdr3_aa: CASSPGGVSNEKLFF; cdr3_nt: TGTGCCAGCAGCCCAGGCGGGGTTTCTAATGAAAAACTGTTTTTT
v_call: TRBV21-1; clone_size: .; j_call: TRBJ2-1; d_call: .; cdr3_aa: CASVGGGPNEQFF; cdr3_nt: TGTGCCAGCGTCGGGGGGGGACCCAATGAGCAGTTCTTC
v_call: TRBV5-1; clone_size: .; j_call: TRBJ1-1; d_call: .; cdr3_aa: CASSLAGETEAFF; cdr3_nt: TGCGCCAGCAGCTTGGCAGGGGAAACTGAAGCTTTCTTT
v_call: TRBV4-2; clone_size: .; j_call: TRBJ2-3; d_call: TRBD2; cdr3_aa: CASSQGTSGGADTQYF; cdr3_nt: TGTGCCAGCAGCCAGGGGACTAGCGGGGGGGCGGATACGCAGTATTTT
v_call: TRBV11-2; clone_size: .; j_call: TRBJ2-2; d_call: .; cdr3_aa: CASSLGAVGELFF; cdr3_nt: TGTGCCAGCAGCTTAGGAGCGGTCGGGGAGCTGTTTTTT
v_call: TRBV4-1; clone_size: .; j_call: TRBJ1-1; d_call: .; cdr3_aa: CASSYLSDTEAFF; cdr3_nt: TGCGCCAGCAGCTACCTATCGGACACTGAAGCTTTCTTT
v_call: TRBV5-1; clone_size: .; j_call: TRBJ1-1; d_call: .; cdr3_aa: CASSGGPSSTEAFF; cdr3_nt: TGCGCCAGCAGCGGAGGTCCTTCGAGCACTGAAGCTTTCTTT
v_call: TRBV19; clone_size: .; j_call: TRBJ2-3; d_call: .; cdr3_aa: CASRTALGGTGRGAQYF; cdr3_nt: TGTGCCAGTAGGACTGCTCTGGGAGGGACAGGCCGGGGGGCGCAGTATTTT
v_call: TRBV24-1; clone_size: .; j_call: TRBJ2-7; d_call: TRBD1; cdr3_aa: CATSDPRQGGYEQYF; cdr3_nt: TGTGCCACCAGTGACCCAAGACAGGGTGGCTACGAGCAGTACTTC
v_call: TRBV15; clone_size: .; j_call: TRBJ2-7; d_call: .; cdr3_aa: CATSRGGYGGSYEQYF; cdr3_nt: TGTGCCACCAGCAGAGGGGGTTACGGGGGTTCCTACGAGCAGTACTTC
v_call: TRBV5-1; clone_size: once; j_call: TRBJ2-7; d_call: TRBD2; cdr3_aa: CASSLLWISGRGYEQYF; cdr3_nt: TGCGCCAGCAGCCTTCTTTGGATTAGCGGGAGAGGCTACGAGCAGTACTTC
v_call: TRBV30; clone_size: .; j_call: TRBJ2-7; d_call: TRBD2; cdr3_aa: CAWSVGPSGGAVYEQYF; cdr3_nt: TGTGCCTGGAGTGTCGGCCCTAGCGGGGGGGCGGTCTACGAGCAGTACTTC
v_call: TRBV5-1; clone_size: .; j_call: TRBJ2-3; d_call: TRBD1; cdr3_aa: CASSSGQGLTDTQYF; cdr3_nt: TGCGCCAGCAGCTCCGGACAGGGACTCACAGATACGCAGTATTTT
v_call: TRBV30; clone_size: .; j_call: TRBJ2-5; d_call: TRBD2; cdr3_aa: CAWSPGTTPAQYF; cdr3_nt: TGTGCCTGGAGTCCCGGGACTACCCCTGCCCAGTACTTC
v_call: TRBV6-5; clone_size: few; j_call: TRBJ2-1; d_call: TRBD2; cdr3_aa: CANSYGGVSYNEQFF; cdr3_nt: TGTGCCAACAGTTACGGGGGGGTATCCTACAATGAGCAGTTCTTC
v_call: TRBV9; clone_size: .; j_call: TRBJ2-2; d_call: TRBD2; cdr3_aa: CASSVATSGRANTGELFF; cdr3_nt: TGTGCCAGCAGCGTAGCTACTAGCGGGAGGGCGAACACCGGGGAGCTGTTTTTT
v_call: TRBV27; clone_size: .; j_call: TRBJ1-5; d_call: .; cdr3_aa: CASREGVSNQPQHF; cdr3_nt: TGTGCCAGCAGGGAGGGAGTTAGCAATCAGCCCCAGCATTTT
v_call: TRBV5-6; clone_size: .; j_call: TRBJ2-2; d_call: .; cdr3_aa: CASSLSTRDSGELFF; cdr3_nt: TGTGCCAGCAGCTTGTCCACCCGGGACTCCGGGGAGCTGTTTTTT
v_call: TRBV4-1; clone_size: .; j_call: TRBJ1-1; d_call: .; cdr3_aa: CASGRGLNAEAFF; cdr3_nt: TGCGCCAGCGGGAGGGGACTCAATGCTGAAGCTTTCTTT
v_call: TRBV5-5; clone_size: few; j_call: TRBJ1-1; d_call: .; cdr3_aa: CASSFGGYTEAFF; cdr3_nt: TGTGCCAGCAGCTTCGGAGGGTACACTGAAGCTTTCTTT
v_call: TRBV9; clone_size: .; j_call: TRBJ2-5; d_call: .; cdr3_aa: CASSPQGGQETQYF; cdr3_nt: TGTGCCAGCAGCCCCCAGGGTGGGCAAGAGACCCAGTACTTC
v_call: TRBV9; clone_size: .; j_call: TRBJ1-2; d_call: TRBD1; cdr3_aa: CASSVATQGQGYTF; cdr3_nt: TGTGCCAGCAGCGTAGCTACGCAGGGACAGGGCTACACCTTC
v_call: TRBV6-1; clone_size: .; j_call: TRBJ2-1; d_call: TRBD2; cdr3_aa: CASSGRLAGSSYNEQFF; cdr3_nt: TGTGCCAGCAGTGGGCGACTAGCGGGGAGCTCCTACAATGAGCAGTTCTTC
v_call: TRBV6-6; clone_size: once; j_call: TRBJ1-5; d_call: .; cdr3_aa: CASSYGRHNQPQHF; cdr3_nt: TGTGCCAGCAGTTATGGGAGGCACAATCAGCCCCAGCATTTT
v_call: TRBV10-3; clone_size: .; j_call: TRBJ2-3; d_call: TRBD2; cdr3_aa: CAISGWREGGTDTQYF; cdr3_nt: TGTGCCATCAGTGGATGGCGGGAGGGCGGGACAGATACGCAGTATTTT
v_call: TRBV12-3/TRBV12-4; clone_size: .; j_call: TRBJ1-1; d_call: .; cdr3_aa: CASSSGGDEAFF; cdr3_nt: TGTGCCAGCAGTTCGGGAGGCGATGAAGCTTTCTTT
v_call: TRBV2; clone_size: .; j_call: TRBJ1-5; d_call: .; cdr3_aa: CASSEGEHQPQHF; cdr3_nt: TGTGCCAGCTCCGAGGGGGAGCATCAGCCCCAGCATTTT
v_call: TRBV15; clone_size: .; j_call: TRBJ2-7; d_call: TRBD2; cdr3_aa: CATSRDLSGSYNEQYF; cdr3_nt: TGTGCCACCAGCAGAGATCTGAGCGGGAGTTACAACGAGCAGTACTTC